A selection of T cell receptor beta chains follows, all from one sample in a study of blood T cell repertoires in COVID-19. Clones were sequenced by immunoSEQ multiplex PCR, and TCRdb holds only the in-frame ones, with some missing. The sample includes 35,000 to 40,000 clones, roughly 89% of them seen just once. Sample: peripheral blood. The receptor source for this set is a man in his fifties or sixties with active or convalescent COVID-19. The CDR3 runs from the conserved cysteine through the conserved F or W. The order of the fields is CDR3 DNA, CDR3 protein, V gene, J gene, clone size, D gene. The D gene is left open where the match is weak. Not every row has a clone size; where given, it reads once, few, many or a size class.

CDR3nt: TGTGCCAGCGGTCCCCCCCCCGCGGGCTACACCTTC
CDR3aa: CASGPPPAGYTF
v_gene: TRBV7-2
j_gene: TRBJ1-2
abundance: .
d_gene: .

CDR3nt: TGCGCCAGCAGCTTGGACAGCGGCGCTGGGTACGAGCAGTACTTC
CDR3aa: CASSLDSGAGYEQYF
v_gene: TRBV5-1
j_gene: TRBJ2-7
abundance: .
d_gene: .

CDR3nt: TGTGCCATCAGGAAGGGAGGGGTGAATACTGAAGCTTTCTTT
CDR3aa: CAIRKGGVNTEAFF
v_gene: TRBV10-3
j_gene: TRBJ1-1
abundance: .
d_gene: .

CDR3nt: TGTGCCAGCAGCTCTCGGGGGGCATTATACGAGCAGTACTTC
CDR3aa: CASSSRGALYEQYF
v_gene: TRBV5-4
j_gene: TRBJ2-7
abundance: once
d_gene: .

CDR3nt: TGCGCCAGCAGCACGACTCCGGGAGGTTCACCCCTCCACTTT
CDR3aa: CASSTTPGGSPLHF
v_gene: TRBV5-1
j_gene: TRBJ1-6
abundance: .
d_gene: .

CDR3nt: TGTGCCAGCAGCTTAGACATCCAAGAGACCCAGTACTTC
CDR3aa: CASSLDIQETQYF
v_gene: TRBV7-2
j_gene: TRBJ2-5
abundance: .
d_gene: .

CDR3nt: TGTGCCAGCCACTTGGGGGGGGCGAACACCGGGGAGCTGTTTTTT
CDR3aa: CASHLGGANTGELFF
v_gene: TRBV28
j_gene: TRBJ2-2
abundance: .
d_gene: TRBD2

CDR3nt: TGTGCTAGCAGCTTAGGACTAGCGGGAACGAATGAGCAGTTCTTC
CDR3aa: CASSLGLAGTNEQFF
v_gene: TRBV7-7
j_gene: TRBJ2-1
abundance: .
d_gene: TRBD2

CDR3nt: TGTGCCAGCAGTTCTACGGGCTACGAGCAGTACTTC
CDR3aa: CASSSTGYEQYF
v_gene: TRBV11-2
j_gene: TRBJ2-7
abundance: once
d_gene: .

CDR3nt: TGTGCCAGCAGTCATAGGGGGACAGGGGGTAAGTACCAAGAGACCCAGTACTTC
CDR3aa: CASSHRGTGGKYQETQYF
v_gene: TRBV25-1
j_gene: TRBJ2-5
abundance: .
d_gene: TRBD1

CDR3nt: TGTGCCAGCAGCCAGGGGGACCCCGGGACCGGGGAGCTGTTTTTT
CDR3aa: CASSQGDPGTGELFF
v_gene: TRBV7-3
j_gene: TRBJ2-2
abundance: .
d_gene: TRBD1

CDR3nt: TGTGCCAGCAGCCAAGGAGGGGACAGGGGGCTTAAGCAGCCCCAGCATTTT
CDR3aa: CASSQGGDRGLKQPQHF
v_gene: TRBV4-2
j_gene: TRBJ1-5
abundance: .
d_gene: TRBD1

CDR3nt: TGTGCCAGCAGCTATGGACTAGGGGACTCCTACGAGCAGTACTTC
CDR3aa: CASSYGLGDSYEQYF
v_gene: TRBV7-9
j_gene: TRBJ2-7
abundance: .
d_gene: TRBD2

CDR3nt: TGTGCCAGCAGCTTAGGGGACAGGTCCCTAGCTAACTATGGCTACACCTTC
CDR3aa: CASSLGDRSLANYGYTF
v_gene: TRBV11-2
j_gene: TRBJ1-2
abundance: .
d_gene: TRBD1

CDR3nt: TGTGCCAGCAGTTTGACAGGGGATCAGCCCCAGCATTTT
CDR3aa: CASSLTGDQPQHF
v_gene: TRBV27
j_gene: TRBJ1-5
abundance: .
d_gene: TRBD1

CDR3nt: TGCGCCAGCAGCTTGGAGGCCGGGAGGGGGACAGATACGCAGTATTTT
CDR3aa: CASSLEAGRGTDTQYF
v_gene: TRBV5-1
j_gene: TRBJ2-3
abundance: .
d_gene: TRBD2

CDR3nt: TGCAGTGCTCGGGGACTAGGAAGAGAGTACTTC
CDR3aa: CSARGLGREYF
v_gene: TRBV20-1
j_gene: TRBJ2-7
abundance: .
d_gene: TRBD2

CDR3nt: TGTGCCAGCAGGGCTGACGGGGGGCTTAATGAAAAACTGTTTTTT
CDR3aa: CASRADGGLNEKLFF
v_gene: TRBV2
j_gene: TRBJ1-4
abundance: .
d_gene: .

CDR3nt: TGTGCCAGCAGTCGGACTAGCGGGAGTTTAACAGATACGCAGTATTTT
CDR3aa: CASSRTSGSLTDTQYF
v_gene: TRBV11-3
j_gene: TRBJ2-3
abundance: .
d_gene: TRBD2

CDR3nt: TGTGCCAGCAGTGAAGGTTTTTGGACTAGCGGGAGGAAAGGGGGCAATGAGCAGTTCTTC
CDR3aa: CASSEGFWTSGRKGGNEQFF
v_gene: TRBV6-1
j_gene: TRBJ2-1
abundance: few
d_gene: TRBD2

CDR3nt: TGCGCCAGCAGCTTGGATGGGACAGGGATCGACGACTATGGCTACACCTTC
CDR3aa: CASSLDGTGIDDYGYTF
v_gene: TRBV5-1
j_gene: TRBJ1-2
abundance: .
d_gene: TRBD1

CDR3nt: TGTGCCAGCAAACTAGGGGGTGGCTACACCTTC
CDR3aa: CASKLGGGYTF
v_gene: TRBV28
j_gene: TRBJ1-2
abundance: .
d_gene: .

CDR3nt: TGTGCCAGCAGCCTATATGGGGACAGGGGGTCCTACAATGAGCAGTTCTTC
CDR3aa: CASSLYGDRGSYNEQFF
v_gene: TRBV5-4
j_gene: TRBJ2-1
abundance: .
d_gene: TRBD1

CDR3nt: TGTGCCAGCAAACAGGGGGCAACTAGCAATGAGCAGTTCTTC
CDR3aa: CASKQGATSNEQFF
v_gene: TRBV7-3
j_gene: TRBJ2-1
abundance: .
d_gene: TRBD1